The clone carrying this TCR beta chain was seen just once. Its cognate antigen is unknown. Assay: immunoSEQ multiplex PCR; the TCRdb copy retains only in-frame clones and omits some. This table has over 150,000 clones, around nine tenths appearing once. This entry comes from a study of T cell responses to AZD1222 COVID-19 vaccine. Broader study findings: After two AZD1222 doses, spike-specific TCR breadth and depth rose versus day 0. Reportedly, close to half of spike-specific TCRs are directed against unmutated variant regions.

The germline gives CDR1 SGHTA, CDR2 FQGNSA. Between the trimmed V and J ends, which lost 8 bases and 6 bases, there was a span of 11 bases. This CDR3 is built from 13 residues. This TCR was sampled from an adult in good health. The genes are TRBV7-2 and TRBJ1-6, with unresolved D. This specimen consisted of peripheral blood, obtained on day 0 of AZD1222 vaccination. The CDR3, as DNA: TGTGCCAGCGGGTATTTGGGTAATTCACCCCTCCACTTT. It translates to CASGYLGNSPLHF.